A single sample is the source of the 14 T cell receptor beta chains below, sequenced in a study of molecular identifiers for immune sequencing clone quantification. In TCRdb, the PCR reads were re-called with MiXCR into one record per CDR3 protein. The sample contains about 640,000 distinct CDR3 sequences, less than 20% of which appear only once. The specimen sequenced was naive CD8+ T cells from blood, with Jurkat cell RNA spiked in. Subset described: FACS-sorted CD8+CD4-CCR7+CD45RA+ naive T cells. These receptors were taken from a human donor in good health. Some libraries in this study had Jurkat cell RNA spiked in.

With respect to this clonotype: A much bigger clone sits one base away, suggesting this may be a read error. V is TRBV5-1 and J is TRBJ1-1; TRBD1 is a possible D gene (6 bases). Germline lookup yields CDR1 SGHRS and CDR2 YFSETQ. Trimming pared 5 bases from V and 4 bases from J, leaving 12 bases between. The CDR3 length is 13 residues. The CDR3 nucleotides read TGCGCCAGCAGTACAGGGTCGAGCACTGAAGCTTTCTTT. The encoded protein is CASSTGSSTEAFF.

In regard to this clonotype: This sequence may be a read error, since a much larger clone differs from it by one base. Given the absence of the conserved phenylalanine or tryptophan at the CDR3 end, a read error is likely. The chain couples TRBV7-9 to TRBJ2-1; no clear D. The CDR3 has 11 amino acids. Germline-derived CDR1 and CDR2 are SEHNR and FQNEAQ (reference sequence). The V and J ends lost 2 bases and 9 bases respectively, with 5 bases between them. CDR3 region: CASSLSFEQFL. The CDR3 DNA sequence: TGTGCCAGCAGCTTATCTTTTGAGCAGTTCCTC.

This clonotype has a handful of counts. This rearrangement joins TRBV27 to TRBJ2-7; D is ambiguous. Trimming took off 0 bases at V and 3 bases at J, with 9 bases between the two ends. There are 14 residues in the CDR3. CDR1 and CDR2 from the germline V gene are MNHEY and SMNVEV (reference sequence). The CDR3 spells CASSLSPENYEQYF. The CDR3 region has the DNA TGTGCCAGCAGTTTATCCCCCGAGAACTACGAGCAGTACTTC.

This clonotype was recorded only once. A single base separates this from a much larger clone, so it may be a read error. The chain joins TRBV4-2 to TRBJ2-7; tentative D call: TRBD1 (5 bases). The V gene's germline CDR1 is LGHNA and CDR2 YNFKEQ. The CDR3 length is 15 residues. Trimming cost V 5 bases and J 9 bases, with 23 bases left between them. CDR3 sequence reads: CASSVDTGTLWGQYF. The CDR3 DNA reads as TGTGCCAGCAGCGTCGATACAGGCACCTTGTGGGGGCAGTACTTC.

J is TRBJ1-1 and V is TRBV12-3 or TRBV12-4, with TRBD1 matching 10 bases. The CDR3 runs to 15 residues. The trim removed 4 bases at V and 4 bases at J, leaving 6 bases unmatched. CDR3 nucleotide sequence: TGTGCCAGCAGTTGGCCGGGACAGGGGCTCACTGAAGCTTTCTTT. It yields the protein CASSWPGQGLTEAFF.

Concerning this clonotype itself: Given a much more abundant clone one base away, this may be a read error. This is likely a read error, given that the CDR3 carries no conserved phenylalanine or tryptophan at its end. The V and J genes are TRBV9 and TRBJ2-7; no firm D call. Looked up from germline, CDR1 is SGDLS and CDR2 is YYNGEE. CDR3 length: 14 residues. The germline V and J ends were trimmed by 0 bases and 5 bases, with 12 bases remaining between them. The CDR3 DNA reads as TGTGCCAGCAGCGTAGTTCCCGAAGGCCACGAGCAGTACATC. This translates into CASSVVPEGHEQYI.

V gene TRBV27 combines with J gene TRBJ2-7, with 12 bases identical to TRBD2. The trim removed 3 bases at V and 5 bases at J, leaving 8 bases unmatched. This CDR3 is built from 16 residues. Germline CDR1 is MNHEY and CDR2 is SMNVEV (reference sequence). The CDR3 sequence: CASSFGLAGGPHEQYF. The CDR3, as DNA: TGTGCCAGCAGTTTTGGGCTAGCGGGAGGGCCCCACGAGCAGTACTTC.

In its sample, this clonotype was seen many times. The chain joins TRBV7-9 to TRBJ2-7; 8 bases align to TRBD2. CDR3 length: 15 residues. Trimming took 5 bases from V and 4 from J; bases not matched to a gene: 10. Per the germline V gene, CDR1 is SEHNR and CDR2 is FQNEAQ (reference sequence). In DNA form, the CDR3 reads TGTGCCAGCAGCCCCGGCCCAGCGGGAGCTTACGAGCAGTACTTC. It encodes CASSPGPAGAYEQYF. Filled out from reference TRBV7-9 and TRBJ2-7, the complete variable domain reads DTGVSQNPRHKITKRGQNVTFRCDPISEHNRLYWYRQTLGQGPEFLTYFQNEAQLEKSRLLSDRFSAERPKGSFSTLEIQRTEQGDSAMYLCASSPGPAGAYEQYFGPGTRLTVT.

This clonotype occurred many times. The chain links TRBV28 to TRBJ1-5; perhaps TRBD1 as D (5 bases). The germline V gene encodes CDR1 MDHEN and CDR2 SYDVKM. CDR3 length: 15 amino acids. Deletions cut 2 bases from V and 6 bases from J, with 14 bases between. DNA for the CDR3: TGTGCCAGCAGTTTAAACCCCAGGGCCGGTCAGCCCCAGCATTTT. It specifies CASSLNPRAGQPQHF. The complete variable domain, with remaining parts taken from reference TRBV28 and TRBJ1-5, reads DVKVTQSSRYLVKRTGEKVFLECVQDMDHENMFWYRQDPGLGLRLIYFSYDVKMKEKGDIPEGYSVSREKKERFSLILESASTNQTSMYLCASSLNPRAGQPQHFGDGTRLSIL.

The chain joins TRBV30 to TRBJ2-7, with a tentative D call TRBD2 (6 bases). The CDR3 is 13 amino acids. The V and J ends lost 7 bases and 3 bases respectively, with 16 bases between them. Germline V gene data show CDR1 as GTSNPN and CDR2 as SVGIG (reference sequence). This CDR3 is CAFQSGFDYEQYF. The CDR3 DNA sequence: TGTGCCTTTCAGAGCGGGTTTGACTACGAGCAGTACTTC.

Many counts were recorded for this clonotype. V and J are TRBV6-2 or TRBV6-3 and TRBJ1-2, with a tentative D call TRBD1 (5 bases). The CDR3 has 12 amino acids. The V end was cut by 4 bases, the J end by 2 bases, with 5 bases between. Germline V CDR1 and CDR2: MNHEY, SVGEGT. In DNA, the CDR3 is TGTGCCAGCAGTTGGGGGAACTATGGCTACACCTTC. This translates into CASSWGNYGYTF.

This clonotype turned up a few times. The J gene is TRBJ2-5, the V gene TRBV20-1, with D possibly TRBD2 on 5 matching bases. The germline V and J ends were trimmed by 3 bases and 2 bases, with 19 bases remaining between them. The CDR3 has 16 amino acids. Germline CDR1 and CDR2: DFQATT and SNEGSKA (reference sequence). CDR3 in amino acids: CSARGLAGEWQETQYF. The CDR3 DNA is TGCAGTGCTAGGGGGTTGGCTGGGGAGTGGCAAGAGACCCAGTACTTC.

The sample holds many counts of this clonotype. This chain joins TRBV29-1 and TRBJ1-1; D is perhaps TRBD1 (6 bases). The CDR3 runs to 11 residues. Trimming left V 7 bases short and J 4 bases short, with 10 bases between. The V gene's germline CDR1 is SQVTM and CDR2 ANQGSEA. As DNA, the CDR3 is TGCAGCGGGGAAGGGGGCACTGAAGCTTTCTTT. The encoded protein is CSGEGGTEAFF.

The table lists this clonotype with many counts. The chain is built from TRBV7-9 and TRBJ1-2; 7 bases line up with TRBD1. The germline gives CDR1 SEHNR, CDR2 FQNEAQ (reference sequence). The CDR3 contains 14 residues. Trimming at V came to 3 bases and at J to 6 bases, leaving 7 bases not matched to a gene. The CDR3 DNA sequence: TGTGCCAGCAGCTTGGCTCCAGGGGGGAATGGCTACACCTTC. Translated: CASSLAPGGNGYTF.